These 20 T cell receptor beta chains were sequenced from one sample in a study of OX40 agonist ivuxolimab in advanced cancers. Sequencing used immunoSEQ multiplex PCR; TCRdb keeps in-frame clones, though not all of them. The sample has roughly 90,000 clones; 80% to 90% are singletons. The sample here was CD4+ or CD8+ T cells sorted from blood, taken in a trial of the OX40 agonist ivuxolimab. The receptors were gathered from an adult with an advanced solid tumor such as melanoma, head and neck, liver or kidney cancer.

This clone was observed a single time. V gene TRBV4-3 combines with J gene TRBJ2-7; the match to TRBD1 covers 9 bases. CDR3 length equals 15 residues. Losses at the gene ends were 3 bases for V and 6 bases for J; bases not matched to a gene: 9. The germline gives CDR1 LGHNA, CDR2 YSLEER. The CDR3 reads CASSQERDRASEQYF. The CDR3 DNA reads TGCGCCAGCAGCCAGGAGCGGGACAGGGCCTCCGAGCAGTACTTC.

The chain is built from TRBV4-2 and TRBJ2-3; D assignment may be TRBD1 or TRBD2 (6 bases each). The CDR3 runs to 15 residues. Trimming removed 4 bases at V and 3 bases at J, with 14 bases between. Germline loops: CDR1 LGHNA, CDR2 YNFKEQ. The DNA of the CDR3 is TGTGCCAGCAGCCCCCACGGGGGCCAAACAGATACGCAGTATTTT. It specifies CASSPHGGQTDTQYF.

J is TRBJ2-5 and V is TRBV30; no firm D call. The CDR3 covers 11 residues. CDR1 GTSNPN and CDR2 SVGIG come from the germline V gene (reference sequence). V gave up 1 base and J gave up 5 bases, with 5 bases separating them. The CDR3 DNA follows: TGTGCCTGGAGTGGAGCTGAGACCCAGTACTTC. Amino acids: CAWSGAETQYF.

The V call is TRBV10-3, the J call TRBJ2-3; either TRBD1 or TRBD2 may fit D (5 bases each). CDR1 and CDR2 from the germline V gene are ENHRY and SYGVKD. V was trimmed by 6 bases and J by 2 bases, leaving 9 bases between them. The CDR3 length is 13 residues. The CDR3 sequence: CAISRENTDTQYF. DNA for the CDR3: TGTGCCATCAGCAGGGAGAACACAGATACGCAGTATTTT.

The V and J genes are TRBV6-6 and TRBJ2-5, with 8 positions matching TRBD1. CDR3 length equals 14 residues. Germline V gene data show CDR1 as MNHNY and CDR2 as SVGAGI (reference sequence). J lost 4 bases, V lost 6 bases, and 7 bases had no gene match. In DNA form, the CDR3 reads TGTGCCAGCAGAGGACAGGGTGTGTCAGAGACCCAGTACTTC. Translating gives CASRGQGVSETQYF.

This chain connects TRBV11-2 to TRBJ2-5; D may be TRBD2 (6 bases). The CDR3 sequence is 14 residues long. The germline CDR1 and CDR2 sequences are SGHAT and FQNNGV. V was cut by 0 bases and J by 7 bases, with 12 bases left in between. CDR3 residues: CASSLDRREGTQYF. In DNA form, the CDR3 reads TGTGCCAGCAGCTTAGATCGGAGGGAAGGGACCCAGTACTTC. Using reference TRBV11-2 and TRBJ2-5 for the parts outside the CDR3, the full variable domain is EAGVAQSPRYKIIEKRQSVAFWCNPISGHATLYWYQQILGQGPKLLIQFQNNGVVDDSQLPKDRFSAERLKGVDSTLKIQPAKLEDSAVYLCASSLDRREGTQYFGPGTRLLVL.

The chain's CDR3 is CASSPTGQGNSPLHF. CDR3 nucleotide sequence: TGTGCCAGCTCACCGACGGGACAGGGAAATTCACCCCTCCACTTT. The chain links TRBV18 to TRBJ1-6; 9 bases agree with TRBD1. Germline V gives CDR1 KGHSH, CDR2 LQKENI. The CDR3 spans 15 residues. V lost 3 bases and J lost 7; bases outside the gene matches: 4.

The V call is TRBV7-8, the J call TRBJ1-2, with D hard to call. The CDR3 is 15 amino acids. Between the trimmed V and J ends, which lost 5 bases and 0 bases, there was a span of 13 bases. In germline, CDR1 is SGHVS, CDR2 FQNEAQ. The DNA of the CDR3 is TGTGCCAGCAGCCTCATGGGCGCCGCTAACTATGGCTACACCTTC. Translating it yields CASSLMGAANYGYTF.

The chain links TRBV5-1 to TRBJ1-5; tentative D call: TRBD1 (5 bases). Trimming shortened V by 0 bases and J by 7 bases, and 11 bases separated the two germline ends. Germline V gene sequence: CDR1 SGHRS, CDR2 YFSETQ. This CDR3 is built from 14 residues. CDR3 loop: CASSLGGGKQPQHF. DNA for the CDR3: TGCGCCAGCAGCTTGGGTGGGGGAAAACAGCCCCAGCATTTT.

V gene TRBV30 combines with J gene TRBJ1-2; the match to TRBD1 covers 8 bases. From germline, CDR1 is GTSNPN and CDR2 SVGIG (reference sequence). Trimming at V came to 4 bases and at J to 7 bases, leaving 2 bases not matched to a gene. The CDR3 totals 11 residues. The CDR3 sequence: CAWTGGGGYTF. The CDR3 DNA follows: TGTGCCTGGACAGGGGGCGGTGGCTACACCTTC. Variable domain in full (rest from reference TRBV30 and TRBJ1-2): SQTIHQWPATLVQPVGSPLSLECTVEGTSNPNLYWYRQAAGRGLQLLFYSVGIGQISSEVPQNLSASRPQDRQFILSSKKLLLSDSGFYLCAWTGGGGYTFGSGTRLTVV.

The chain is built from TRBV7-3 and TRBJ2-7, with 7 bases matching TRBD2. J gave up 5 bases and V 4 bases, and 11 bases lay outside the gene matches. Germline assignment: CDR1 SGHTA and CDR2 FQGTGA. The CDR3 totals 15 residues. In DNA form, the CDR3 reads TGTGCCAGCAGCTCGGACGGTGGGACTACCGACGAGCAGTACTTC. This translates into CASSSDGGTTDEQYF.

This clone was seen more than once but under ten times. This sequence joins TRBV27 and TRBJ2-3; 10 bases align to TRBD2. The junction had 4 bases not matched to a gene; V was cut back by 2 bases and J by 5 bases. Per germline, CDR1 MNHEY and CDR2 SMNVEV (reference sequence). This CDR3 region has 15 residues. CDR3 DNA sequence: TGTGCCAGCAGTTTAATCGCTAGCGGGGGAGATACGCAGTATTTT. It specifies CASSLIASGGDTQYF.

The V gene is TRBV5-1, the J gene TRBJ2-5, with 12 bases that match TRBD2. Germline V lookup: CDR1 SGHRS, CDR2 YFSETQ. The CDR3 runs 15 residues. The junction had 5 bases not matched to a gene; V was cut back by 4 bases and J by 4 bases. CDR3 region: CASSTASGGAETQYF. CDR3 nucleotide sequence: TGCGCCAGCAGCACCGCTAGCGGGGGGGCAGAGACCCAGTACTTC.

The chain couples TRBV30 to TRBJ1-2; D is ambiguous. V was cut by 5 bases and J by 3 bases, with 16 bases left in between. The germline CDR1 and CDR2 sequences are GTSNPN and SVGIG (reference sequence). This CDR3 region has 14 residues. The DNA of the CDR3 is TGTGCCTGGGGTTCCGACGGGAGCCACTATGGCTACACCTTC. This gives the protein CAWGSDGSHYGYTF. The whole variable domain, filled in from reference TRBV30 and TRBJ1-2, reads SQTIHQWPATLVQPVGSPLSLECTVEGTSNPNLYWYRQAAGRGLQLLFYSVGIGQISSEVPQNLSASRPQDRQFILSSKKLLLSDSGFYLCAWGSDGSHYGYTFGSGTRLTVV.

This clone was counted a single time. V is TRBV19 and J is TRBJ2-3; 11 bases line up with TRBD2. After removal of 5 bases from V and 0 bases from J, the junction contained 7 bases not matched to a gene. The CDR3 sequence is 17 residues long. Germline CDR1 and CDR2: LNHDA and SQIVND (reference sequence). In nucleotides, the CDR3 is TGTGCCAGTAGTGCCCTACTAGCGGGGGCCAGCACAGATACGCAGTATTTT. Translated, it gives CASSALLAGASTDTQYF.

The chain carries TRBV10-1 and TRBJ2-7, with D unresolved. This CDR3 has 14 amino acids. The germline gives CDR1 WNHNN, CDR2 SYGVQD (reference sequence). V dropped 3 bases and J dropped 6 bases, with 15 bases sitting between them. The CDR3 coding sequence is TGCGCCAGCAGTGATCCCGGACGTTCAGGCGAGCAGTACTTC. It specifies CASSDPGRSGEQYF.

J is TRBJ2-3 and V is TRBV6-4; D remains ambiguous. CDR3 length: 13 amino acids. Looked up from germline, CDR1 is MRHNA and CDR2 is SNTAGT. The V and J ends lost 5 bases and 4 bases respectively, with 10 bases between them. CDR3 nucleotides: TGTGCCAGCAGTAGGCAGAGGTCAGATACGCAGTATTTT. This encodes CASSRQRSDTQYF.

This chain uses TRBV5-6 with TRBJ1-2, with 8 nucleotides matching TRBD1. V shed 2 bases and J 8 bases; nucleotides not matched to a gene: 5. The V gene's germline CDR1 is SGHDT and CDR2 YYEEEE. This CDR3 has 13 residues. The CDR3 DNA reads as TGTGCCAGCAGCTTTGACAGGGGTTACGGCTACACCTTC. It is translated as CASSFDRGYGYTF.

The rearrangement uses TRBV19 and TRBJ2-7; D not resolved. Deletions cut 5 bases from V and 3 bases from J, with 14 bases between. CDR3 length equals 14 residues. The germline gives CDR1 LNHDA, CDR2 SQIVND (reference sequence). The CDR3 loop reads CASSLSDVNYEQYF. CDR3 coding DNA: TGTGCCAGTAGTTTGTCCGACGTGAACTACGAGCAGTACTTC.

The rearrangement joins TRBV20-1 to TRBJ1-3, with D hard to call. The CDR3 runs 11 residues. Trimming took 0 bases from V and 8 from J, leaving 5 bases between them. From germline, CDR1 is DFQATT and CDR2 SNEGSKA (reference sequence). CDR3 sequence: CSARDQHTIYF. For the CDR3, the DNA is TGCAGTGCTAGAGATCAGCACACCATATATTTT.